This TCR beta chain was sequenced for a study of shared clonotypes between healthy human individuals. From germline, CDR1 is DFQATT and CDR2 SNEGSKA (reference sequence). The V gene lost 6 bases and the J gene lost 6 bases, with 8 bases spanning the gap. The CDR3 totals 11 residues. Ten immunoSEQ deep assay plates held the unsorted PBMC DNA. Here immunoSEQ multiplex PCR was the method, and the copy in TCRdb shows in-frame clones only, minus some. The sample yields around 500,000 clones, roughly 80% seen once. The sample was PBMCs. The clonotype originates from a woman aged 40-49 years in good health. Some clones in this sample may be carry-over from other donors' samples. The gene calls are TRBV20-1 and TRBJ2-2; tentatively, D is TRBD1 or TRBD2 (5 bases each). DNA for the CDR3: TGCAGTGCCCGAGGGGCCGGGGAGCTGTTTTTT. Translation: CSARGAGELFF.